Detailed here is one T cell receptor beta chain. In the original analysis: The assay estimated nucleated cells by amplifying reference gene primers. The table came from immunoSEQ multiplex PCR; TCRdb's copy has only in-frame clones and leaves some out. V and J calls and clone size are given by that table; D and trimming were obtained from the DNA. The sample contains about 500,000 clones, about 90% of which appear only once. This specimen comes from a study of blood T cell repertoires in COVID-19. Study in general: Sample material is recorded as cDNA or gDNA derived from T cells, B-cell-depleted T cells, or PBMCs.

The germline CDR1 and CDR2 sequences are GTSNPN and SVGIG (reference sequence). The germline V and J ends were trimmed by 1 base and 8 bases, with 15 bases remaining between them. The CDR3 has 14 amino acids. Residents of approximately 25 US areas, aged about 18 to 89 years, made up the participants. The gene calls are TRBV30 and TRBJ1-3; D may be TRBD1 (6 bases). This receptor was taken from a woman aged 18-30 years who had recovered from COVID-19. Sample: PBMCs or T cells enriched from blood (not recorded which). The CDR3 DNA reads TGTGCCTGGAGTGCCGGGACATCGAGAGACACCATATATTTT. It is translated as CAWSAGTSRDTIYF.